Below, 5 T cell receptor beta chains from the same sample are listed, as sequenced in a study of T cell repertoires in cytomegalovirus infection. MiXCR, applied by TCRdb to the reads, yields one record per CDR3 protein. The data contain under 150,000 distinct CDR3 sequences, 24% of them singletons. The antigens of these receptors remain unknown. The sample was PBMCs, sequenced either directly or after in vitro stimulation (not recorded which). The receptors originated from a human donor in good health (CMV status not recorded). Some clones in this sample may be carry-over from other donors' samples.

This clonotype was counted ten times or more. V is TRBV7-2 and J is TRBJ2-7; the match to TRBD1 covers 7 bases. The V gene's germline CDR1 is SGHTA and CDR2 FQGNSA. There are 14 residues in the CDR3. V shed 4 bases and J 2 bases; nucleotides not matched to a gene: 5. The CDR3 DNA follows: TGTGCCAGCAGCTGGGACAGTGCTACCTACGAGCAGTACTTC. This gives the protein CASSWDSATYEQYF.

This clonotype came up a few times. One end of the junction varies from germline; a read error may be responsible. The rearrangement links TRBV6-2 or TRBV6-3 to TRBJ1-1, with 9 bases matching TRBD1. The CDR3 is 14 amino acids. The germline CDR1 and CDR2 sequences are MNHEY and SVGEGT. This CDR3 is CASNYRSAGQGFLF. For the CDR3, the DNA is TGTGCCAGCAATTACCGTTCGGCGGGACAGGGTTTTCTCTTT.

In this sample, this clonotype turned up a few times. The DNA of the CDR3 is TGTGCCAGCAGTGGGGGGACGGCTGAAGCTTTCTTT. Amino acids: CASSGGTAEAFF. V gene TRBV2 combines with J gene TRBJ1-1; D is possibly TRBD1 (5 bases). Trimming stripped 4 bases from V and 6 bases from J, with 9 bases between. The CDR3 covers 12 residues. The germline V gene encodes CDR1 SNHLY and CDR2 FYNNEI.

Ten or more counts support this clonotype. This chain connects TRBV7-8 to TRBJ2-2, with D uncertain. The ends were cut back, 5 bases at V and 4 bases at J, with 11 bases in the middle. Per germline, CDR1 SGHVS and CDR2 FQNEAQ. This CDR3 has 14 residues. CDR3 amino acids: CASSPLQITGELFF. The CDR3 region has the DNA TGTGCCAGCAGCCCACTACAAATCACCGGGGAGCTGTTTTTT.

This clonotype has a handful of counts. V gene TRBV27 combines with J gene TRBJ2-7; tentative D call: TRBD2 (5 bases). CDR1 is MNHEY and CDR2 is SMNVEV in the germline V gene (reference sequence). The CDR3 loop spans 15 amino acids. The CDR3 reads CALAWGGFWIYEQYV. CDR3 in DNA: TGTGCGCTAGCTTGGGGTGGATTTTGGATCTACGAGCAGTACGTC.